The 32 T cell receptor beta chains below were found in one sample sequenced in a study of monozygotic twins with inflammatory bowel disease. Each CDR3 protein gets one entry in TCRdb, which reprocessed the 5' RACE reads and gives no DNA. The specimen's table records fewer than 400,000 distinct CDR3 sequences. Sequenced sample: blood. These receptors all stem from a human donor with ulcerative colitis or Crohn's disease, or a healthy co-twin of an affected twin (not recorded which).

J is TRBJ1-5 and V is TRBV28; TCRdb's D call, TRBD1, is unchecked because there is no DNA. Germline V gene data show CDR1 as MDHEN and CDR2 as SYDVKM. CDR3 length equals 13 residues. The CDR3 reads CASEEGGYQPQHF.

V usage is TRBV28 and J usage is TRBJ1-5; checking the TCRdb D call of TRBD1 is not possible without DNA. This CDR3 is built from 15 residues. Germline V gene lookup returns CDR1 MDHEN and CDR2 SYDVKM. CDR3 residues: CASSSMYRGGGAQHF.

The CDR3 region is CSARDPQGRANTEAFF. V and J are TRBV20-1 and TRBJ1-1. Germline values: CDR1 DFQATT, CDR2 SNEGSKA (reference sequence). This CDR3 has 16 amino acids.

The CDR3 protein is CASSSTGRPAYF. The chain couples TRBV7-2 to TRBJ2-4; TCRdb designates TRBD2, a call that cannot be tested without DNA. CDR3 length: 12 amino acids. Germline CDR1 and CDR2: SGHTA and FQGNSA.

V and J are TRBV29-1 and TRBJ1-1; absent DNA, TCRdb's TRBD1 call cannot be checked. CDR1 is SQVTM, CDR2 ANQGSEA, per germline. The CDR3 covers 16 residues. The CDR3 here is CSVVIRGGSGGTEAFF.

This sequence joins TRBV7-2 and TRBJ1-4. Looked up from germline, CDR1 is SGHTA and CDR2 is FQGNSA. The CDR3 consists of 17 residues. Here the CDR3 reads CASSLVVFGNSNEKLFF.

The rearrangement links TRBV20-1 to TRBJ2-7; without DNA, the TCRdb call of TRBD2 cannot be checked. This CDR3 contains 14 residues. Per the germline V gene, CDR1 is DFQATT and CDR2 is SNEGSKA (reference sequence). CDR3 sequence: CSARGTRQLYEQYF.

The CDR3 sequence is CASSSGGTSRGYTF. The chain links TRBV6-1 to TRBJ1-2; the D call from TCRdb, TRBD1, cannot be confirmed without DNA. The CDR3 has 14 amino acids. The germline gives CDR1 MNHNS, CDR2 SASEGT.

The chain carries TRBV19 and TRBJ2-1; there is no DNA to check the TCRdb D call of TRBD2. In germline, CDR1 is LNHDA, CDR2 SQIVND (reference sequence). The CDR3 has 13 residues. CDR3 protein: CASTSGRGNEQFF.

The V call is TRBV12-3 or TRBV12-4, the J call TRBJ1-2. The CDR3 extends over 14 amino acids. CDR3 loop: CASLEESGNYGYTF.

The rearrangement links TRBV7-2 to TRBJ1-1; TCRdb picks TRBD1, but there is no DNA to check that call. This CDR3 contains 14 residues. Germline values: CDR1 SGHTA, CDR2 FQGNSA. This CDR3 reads CASRLSQGHTEAFF.

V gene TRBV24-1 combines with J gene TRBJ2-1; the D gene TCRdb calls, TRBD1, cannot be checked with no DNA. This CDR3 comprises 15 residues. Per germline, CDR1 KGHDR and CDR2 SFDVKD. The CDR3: CATSVGGISYNEQFF.

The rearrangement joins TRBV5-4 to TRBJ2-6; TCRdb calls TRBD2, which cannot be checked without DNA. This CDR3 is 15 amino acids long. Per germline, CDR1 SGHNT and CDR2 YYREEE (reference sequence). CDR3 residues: CASSAGRSGANVLTF.

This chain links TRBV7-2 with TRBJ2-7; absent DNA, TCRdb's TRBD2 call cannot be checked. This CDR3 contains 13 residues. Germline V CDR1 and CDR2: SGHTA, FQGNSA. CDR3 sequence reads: CPSSLQGLVEQYF.

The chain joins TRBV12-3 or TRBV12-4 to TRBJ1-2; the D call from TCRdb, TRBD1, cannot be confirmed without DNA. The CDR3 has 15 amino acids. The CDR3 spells CASSSTGFGDYGYTF.

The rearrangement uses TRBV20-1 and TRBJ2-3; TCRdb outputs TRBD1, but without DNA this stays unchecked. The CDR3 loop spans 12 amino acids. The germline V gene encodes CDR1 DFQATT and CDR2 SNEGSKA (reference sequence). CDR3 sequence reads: CKSGRGTDTQYF.

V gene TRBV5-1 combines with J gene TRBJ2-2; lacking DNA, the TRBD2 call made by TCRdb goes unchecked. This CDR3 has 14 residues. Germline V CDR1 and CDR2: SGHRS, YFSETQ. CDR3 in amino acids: CASSLGLASGELFF.

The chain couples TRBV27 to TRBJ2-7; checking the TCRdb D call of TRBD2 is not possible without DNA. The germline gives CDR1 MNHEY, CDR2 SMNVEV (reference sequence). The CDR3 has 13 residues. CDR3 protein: CASRLARIYEQYF.

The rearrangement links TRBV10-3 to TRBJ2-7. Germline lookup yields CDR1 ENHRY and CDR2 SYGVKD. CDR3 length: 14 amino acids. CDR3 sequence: CAISELEKFYEQYF.

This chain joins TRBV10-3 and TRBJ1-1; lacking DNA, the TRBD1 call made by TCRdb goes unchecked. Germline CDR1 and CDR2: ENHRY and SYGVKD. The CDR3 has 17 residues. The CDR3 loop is CAISENGGTGSGPEAFF.

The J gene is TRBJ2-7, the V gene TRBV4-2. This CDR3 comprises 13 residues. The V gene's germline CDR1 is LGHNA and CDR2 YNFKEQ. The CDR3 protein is CASSQAAPYEQYF.

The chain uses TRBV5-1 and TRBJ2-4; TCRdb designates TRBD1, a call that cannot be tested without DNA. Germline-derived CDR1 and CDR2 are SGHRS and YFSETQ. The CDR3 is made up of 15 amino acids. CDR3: CASSKTTAAANIQYF. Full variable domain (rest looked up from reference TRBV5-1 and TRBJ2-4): KAGVTQTPRYLIKTRGQQVTLSCSPISGHRSVSWYQQTPGQGLQFLFEYFSETQRNKGNFPGRFSGRQFSNSRSEMNVSTLELGDSALYLCASSKTTAAANIQYFGAGTRLSVL.

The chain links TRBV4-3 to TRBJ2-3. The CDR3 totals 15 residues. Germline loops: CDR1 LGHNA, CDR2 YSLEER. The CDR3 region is CASSLRTEATDTQYF.

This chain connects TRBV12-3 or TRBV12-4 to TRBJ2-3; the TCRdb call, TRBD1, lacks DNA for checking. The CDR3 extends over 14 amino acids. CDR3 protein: CASREAGGSDTQYF.

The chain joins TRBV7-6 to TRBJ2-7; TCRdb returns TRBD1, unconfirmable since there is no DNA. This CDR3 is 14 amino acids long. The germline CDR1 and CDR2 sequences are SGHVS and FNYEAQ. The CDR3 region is CASSLGSGDYEQYF.

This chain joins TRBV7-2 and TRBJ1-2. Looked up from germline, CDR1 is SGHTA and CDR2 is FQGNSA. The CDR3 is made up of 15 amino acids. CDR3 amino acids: CASSQWGSGSYGYTF.

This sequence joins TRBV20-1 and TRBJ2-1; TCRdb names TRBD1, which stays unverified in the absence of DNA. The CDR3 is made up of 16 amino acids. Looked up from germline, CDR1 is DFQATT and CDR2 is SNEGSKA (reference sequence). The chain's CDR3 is CSARPHRGHSYNEQFF.

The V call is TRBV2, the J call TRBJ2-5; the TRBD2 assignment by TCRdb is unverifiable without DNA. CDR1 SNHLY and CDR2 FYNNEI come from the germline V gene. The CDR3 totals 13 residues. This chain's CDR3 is CASSEDGRETQYF.

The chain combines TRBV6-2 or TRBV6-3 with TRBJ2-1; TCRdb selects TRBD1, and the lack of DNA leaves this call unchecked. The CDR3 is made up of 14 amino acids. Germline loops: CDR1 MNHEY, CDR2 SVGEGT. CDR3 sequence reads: CASSYEPGYNEQFF.

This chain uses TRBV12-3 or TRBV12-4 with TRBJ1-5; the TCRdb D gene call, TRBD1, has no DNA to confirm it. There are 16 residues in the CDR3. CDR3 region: CASSPNRGISNQPQHF.

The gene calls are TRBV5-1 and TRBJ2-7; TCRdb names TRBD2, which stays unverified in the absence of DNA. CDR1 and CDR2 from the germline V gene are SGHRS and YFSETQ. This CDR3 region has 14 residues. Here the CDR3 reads CASSSGTGPTEQYF.

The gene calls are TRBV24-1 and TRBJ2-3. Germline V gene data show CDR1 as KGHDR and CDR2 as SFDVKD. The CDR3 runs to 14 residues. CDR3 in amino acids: CATSDLYSTDTQYF.